These 32 T cell receptor beta chains share one sample of origin, sequenced in a study of T-cell memory formation after mild COVID-19. TCRdb re-analysed the 5' RACE reads in MiXCR, keeping a single row per CDR3 protein. The profile covers around 320,000 distinct CDR3 sequences, with about 13% appearing a single time and roughly a fifth taken by the ten largest. The source material was PBMCs or a T cell subset sorted from them (not recorded which). The receptors stem from a man between 18 and 35 years old who had mild COVID-19 (a few samples of this study predate the infection). Cell type and time point are not known.

The CDR3 region has the DNA TGTGCCACCAGTGATAGGACAGGCCCGGAGGGCTACACCTTC. Amino acid sequence: CATSDRTGPEGYTF. The chain joins TRBV24-1 to TRBJ1-2; TRBD1 matches 7 bases. CDR3 length: 14 amino acids. V lost 3 bases and J lost 8; bases outside the gene matches: 8. CDR1 KGHDR and CDR2 SFDVKD come from the germline V gene.

The genes are TRBV7-8 and TRBJ1-1; 7 positions match TRBD1. The J segment lost 8 bases and the V segment lost 0 bases, leaving 3 bases of the junction unmatched. The CDR3 sequence is 13 residues long. Germline values: CDR1 SGHVS, CDR2 FQNEAQ. The CDR3 loop reads CASSLAMDREAFF. CDR3 bases: TGTGCCAGCAGCTTAGCGATGGACAGGGAAGCTTTCTTT.

The V call is TRBV21-1, the J call TRBJ2-6; TRBD2, as called in the table, went unchecked against the DNA. TRBV21-1 is assigned pseudogene status. The CDR3 is made up of 17 amino acids. The DNA of the CDR3 is TGTGCCAGCAGCAGAGAGGGCGCTCGGGCTGGGGCCAACGTCCTGACTTTC. Amino acid sequence: CASSREGARAGANVLTF.

CDR3: CATSDNPRDQPQHF. The CDR3 coding sequence is TGTGCCACCAGTGATAACCCCCGTGATCAGCCCCAGCATTTT. V gene TRBV24-1 combines with J gene TRBJ1-5, with D unresolved. The CDR3 is 14 residues long. Trimming stripped 3 bases from V and 5 bases from J, with 10 bases between. Germline V gives CDR1 KGHDR, CDR2 SFDVKD.

The chain recombines TRBV12-3 or TRBV12-4 with TRBJ1-2; D not resolved. CDR3 size: 11 residues. V lost 8 bases and J lost 8, with 12 bases in between. The CDR3 DNA follows: TGTGCCAGCGCGAGGGTCGGCGGCTACACCTTC. It specifies CASARVGGYTF.

The chain combines TRBV20-1 with TRBJ2-3; 15 nucleotides align to TRBD2. V dropped 2 bases and J dropped 0; count of bases not matched to a gene: 9. The CDR3 has 19 amino acids. Germline CDR1 reads DFQATT; CDR2 reads SNEGSKA (reference sequence). This chain's CDR3 is CSARLGTSGGIWSTDTQYF. CDR3 nucleotide sequence: TGCAGTGCTAGACTTGGGACTAGCGGGGGGATCTGGAGCACAGATACGCAGTATTTT.

The sample holds a few counts of this clonotype. The chain has TRBV29-1 and TRBJ2-1, with a tentative D call TRBD2 (7 bases). The length of the CDR3 is 13 residues. Germline V lookup: CDR1 SQVTM, CDR2 ANQGSEA. Trimming shortened V by 5 bases and J by 6 bases, and 14 bases separated the two germline ends. CDR3 sequence reads: CSVWGGAGNEQFF. The CDR3 coding sequence is TGCAGCGTTTGGGGGGGGGCAGGCAATGAGCAGTTCTTC.

This clonotype was found a few times. This chain uses TRBV7-9 with TRBJ2-7; D possibly corresponds to TRBD2 (5 bases). V was shortened by 5 bases and J by 3 bases, with 14 bases between the two germline ends. Germline V lookup: CDR1 SEHNR, CDR2 FQNEAQ (reference sequence). The length of the CDR3 is 14 residues. CDR3 in DNA: TGTGCCAGCAGCCCTCCGAGCGGTGACTACGAGCAGTACGTC. It specifies CASSPPSGDYEQYV.

This clonotype was seen a few times. The chain links TRBV2 to TRBJ2-7; D ambiguous. This CDR3 comprises 11 residues. Germline V gene lookup returns CDR1 SNHLY and CDR2 FYNNEI. With 4 bases removed from V and 7 bases from J, the gap between germline ends came to 8 bases. The CDR3 DNA sequence: TGTGCCAGCAGTGCTGACGGAGAGCAGTACTTC. It encodes CASSADGEQYF.

This clonotype came up a few times. The J gene is TRBJ1-6, the V gene TRBV4-2; D is undetermined. V lost 0 bases to trimming and J lost 8 bases, with 14 bases between them. The CDR3 totals 16 residues. CDR1 LGHNA and CDR2 YNFKEQ come from the germline V gene. The CDR3 DNA is TGTGCCAGCAGCCAAGATCTAAAGGGCGATTATTCACCCCTCCACTTT. Protein: CASSQDLKGDYSPLHF.

In this sample, this clonotype turned up a few times. The chain uses TRBV20-1 and TRBJ2-5; 7 bases fit TRBD2. The CDR3 has 13 amino acids. With V trimmed by 7 bases and J by 5 bases, 10 bases remained unmatched. Germline CDR1 reads DFQATT; CDR2 reads SNEGSKA (reference sequence). The CDR3: CSVPRTSLETQYF. The CDR3 nucleotides are TGCAGTGTCCCCCGGACTAGTCTCGAGACCCAGTACTTC.

J is TRBJ1-6 and V is TRBV2; no reliable D call. The V and J ends lost 7 bases and 0 bases respectively, with 10 bases between them. The CDR3 runs 15 residues. CDR1 SNHLY and CDR2 FYNNEI come from the germline V gene. Written as DNA, the CDR3 is TGTGCCAGCATCGGCGGTAGCTCCTATAATTCACCCCTCCACTTT. Encoded protein: CASIGGSSYNSPLHF.

Many counts were recorded for this clonotype. The chain is built from TRBV14 and TRBJ2-3; D possibly corresponds to TRBD2 (6 bases). The CDR3 runs to 17 residues. V shed 1 base and J shed 1 base, with 15 bases lying between them. Germline V gives CDR1 SGHDN, CDR2 FVKESK. This CDR3 reads CASSQASRGWGTDTQYF. In nucleotides, the CDR3 is TGTGCCAGCAGCCAAGCGTCGCGGGGTTGGGGCACAGATACGCAGTATTTT.

This sequence joins TRBV5-1 and TRBJ2-3; no reliable D call. CDR3 length: 14 residues. Trimming stripped 0 bases from V and 5 bases from J, with 10 bases between. Germline assignment: CDR1 SGHRS and CDR2 YFSETQ. CDR3 sequence: CASSLGDTGDTQYF. The DNA of the CDR3 is TGCGCCAGCAGCTTGGGAGACACCGGAGATACGCAGTATTTT.

This clonotype turned up a few times. The genes are TRBV12-3 or TRBV12-4 and TRBJ2-2; D not resolved. Trimming cost V 3 bases and J 6 bases, with 5 bases left between them. The CDR3 length is 12 residues. The CDR3 is CASSFDSGELFF. CDR3 nucleotide sequence: TGTGCCAGCAGTTTCGACTCCGGGGAGCTGTTTTTT.

The rearrangement links TRBV5-4 to TRBJ1-6, with TRBD1 identical over 11 bases. Germline CDR1 SGHNT, CDR2 YYREEE (reference sequence). The V and J ends lost 4 bases and 10 bases, in that order; junction bases with no gene match: 7. The CDR3 runs 15 residues. The CDR3 DNA reads as TGTGCCAGCAGCCTTAGGACAGGGGGCAGCTCACCCCTCCACTTT. This codes for CASSLRTGGSSPLHF. The full variable domain, completed using reference TRBV5-4 and TRBJ1-6, is ETGVTQSPTHLIKTRGQQVTLRCSSQSGHNTVSWYQQALGQGPQFIFQYYREEENGRGNFPPRFSGLQFPNYSSELNVNALELDDSALYLCASSLRTGGSSPLHFGNGTRLTVT.

This sequence joins TRBV30 and TRBJ2-5; tentatively, D is TRBD1 (6 bases). CDR1 and CDR2 from the germline V gene are GTSNPN and SVGIG (reference sequence). This CDR3 spans 13 amino acids. Trimming took off 4 bases at V and 5 bases at J, with 14 bases between the two ends. DNA for the CDR3: TGTGCCTGGACAGGGGTCCTTGGGGAGACCCAGTACTTC. This gives the protein CAWTGVLGETQYF. Variable domain in full (rest from reference TRBV30 and TRBJ2-5): SQTIHQWPATLVQPVGSPLSLECTVEGTSNPNLYWYRQAAGRGLQLLFYSVGIGQISSEVPQNLSASRPQDRQFILSSKKLLLSDSGFYLCAWTGVLGETQYFGPGTRLLVL.

This chain joins TRBV6-6 and TRBJ1-1; D is uncertain. V was clipped by 8 bases and J by 0 bases, with 19 bases between them. CDR3 length: 16 amino acids. Germline CDR1 and CDR2: MNHNY and SVGAGI (reference sequence). This CDR3 reads CASLGSRVLMNTEAFF. DNA for the CDR3: TGTGCCAGCCTGGGGAGTAGGGTTCTCATGAACACTGAAGCTTTCTTT.

The chain is built from TRBV27 and TRBJ2-7; weak D call: TRBD2 (5 bases). V lost 9 bases and J 6 bases, leaving 18 bases between the germline ends. Germline V gives CDR1 MNHEY, CDR2 SMNVEV (reference sequence). This CDR3 is built from 13 residues. CDR3 in DNA: TGTGCCAGAGTGGGTATAGGGAGTTGCGAGCAGTACTTC. It yields the protein CARVGIGSCEQYF.

The rearrangement joins TRBV4-1 to TRBJ1-2, with 7 bases that match TRBD1. From germline, CDR1 is MGHRA and CDR2 YSYEKL. This CDR3 comprises 16 residues. The junction had 10 bases not matched to a gene; V was cut back by 2 bases and J by 4 bases. The CDR3 reads CASSQPWDRLAYGYTF. The CDR3 DNA reads TGCGCCAGCAGCCAACCCTGGGACAGATTAGCCTATGGCTACACCTTC.

The chain has TRBV7-2 and TRBJ1-6; no clear D. The V and J ends lost 3 bases and 1 base respectively, with 10 bases between them. The germline V gene encodes CDR1 SGHTA and CDR2 FQGNSA. The CDR3 has 16 residues. CDR3 sequence reads: CASSFTTGSYNSPLHF. For the CDR3, the DNA is TGTGCCAGCAGCTTCACCACGGGGTCCTATAATTCACCCCTCCACTTT.

J is TRBJ1-4 and V is TRBV12-3 or TRBV12-4; TRBD1 matches at 7 bases. This CDR3 is 15 amino acids long. V lost 3 bases, J lost 9 bases, and 10 bases stayed unmatched. The CDR3 is CASSFAGTAHQKLFF. CDR3 bases: TGTGCCAGCAGTTTTGCGGGGACAGCTCATCAAAAACTGTTTTTT.

This clonotype was seen at least ten times. The chain carries TRBV7-2 and TRBJ2-1; possible D gene TRBD2, 6 bases. Trimming took off 6 bases at V and 0 bases at J, with 12 bases between the two ends. The CDR3 sequence is 15 residues long. The germline V gene encodes CDR1 SGHTA and CDR2 FQGNSA. The CDR3 loop reads CASRARGSSYNEQFF. The CDR3 DNA sequence: TGTGCCAGCAGGGCCCGGGGGAGCTCCTACAATGAGCAGTTCTTC.

CDR3 nucleotide sequence: TGTGCCAGCAGCCCACCTTCTCCGTGGGAGACCCAGTACTTC. This encodes CASSPPSPWETQYF. The chain is built from TRBV7-2 and TRBJ2-5, with unresolved D. There are 14 residues in the CDR3. Germline V gene lookup returns CDR1 SGHTA and CDR2 FQGNSA. Deletions cut 5 bases from V and 5 bases from J, with 15 bases between.

V is TRBV3-1 and J is TRBJ1-5; tentatively, D is TRBD1 (5 bases). Looked up from germline, CDR1 is LGHDT and CDR2 is YNNKEL (reference sequence). CDR3 length: 16 amino acids. Deletions cut 3 bases from V and 0 bases from J, with 12 bases between. CDR3 region: CASSQGGAISNQPQHF. CDR3 nucleotides: TGTGCCAGCAGCCAGGGTGGGGCGATTAGCAATCAGCCCCAGCATTTT.

The chain has TRBV10-3 and TRBJ2-1; TRBD2 matches 7 bases. V dropped 6 bases and J dropped 7; count of bases not matched to a gene: 3. This CDR3 contains 12 residues. Germline V lookup: CDR1 ENHRY, CDR2 SYGVKD. The CDR3 sequence: CAISWEGNEQFF. The CDR3 nucleotides are TGTGCCATCAGCTGGGAGGGAAATGAGCAGTTCTTC.

This chain links TRBV14 with TRBJ2-5; D remains ambiguous. The V end was cut by 0 bases, the J end by 1 base, with 15 bases between. The CDR3 sequence is 17 residues long. Germline-derived CDR1 and CDR2 are SGHDN and FVKESK. Written as DNA, the CDR3 is TGTGCCAGCAGCCAAGATAGGATCCGGGCCCCCCAAGAGACCCAGTACTTC. It encodes CASSQDRIRAPQETQYF.

The table lists this clonotype with many counts. The V call is TRBV5-1, the J call TRBJ2-5; weak D call: TRBD1 (5 bases). The CDR3 length is 14 residues. V lost 0 bases and J 3 bases, leaving 9 bases between the germline ends. The V gene's germline CDR1 is SGHRS and CDR2 YFSETQ. The CDR3 DNA reads TGCGCCAGCAGCTTGGAGGGCAGGGAAGAGACCCAGTACTTC. It translates to CASSLEGREETQYF.

This chain uses TRBV4-1 with TRBJ2-5, with TRBD2 matching 8 bases. CDR3 length equals 15 residues. The V gene's germline CDR1 is MGHRA and CDR2 YSYEKL. After removal of 4 bases from V and 2 bases from J, the junction contained 6 bases not matched to a gene. The CDR3 is CASSPSGGGQETQYF. The CDR3 nucleotides read TGCGCCAGCAGCCCCTCCGGGGGGGGACAAGAGACCCAGTACTTC.

This clonotype occurred a few times. In nucleotides, the CDR3 is TGCGCCAGCAGCTTGACCCACGAGCAGTACTTC. Amino acid sequence: CASSLTHEQYF. The chain uses TRBV5-1 and TRBJ2-7; D unclear. Germline CDR1 SGHRS, CDR2 YFSETQ. This CDR3 spans 11 amino acids. Trimming stripped 1 base from V and 5 bases from J, with 4 bases between.

The chain links TRBV5-1 to TRBJ1-3; no firm D call. The CDR3 loop spans 11 amino acids. Germline-derived CDR1 and CDR2 are SGHRS and YFSETQ. Trimming took 5 bases from V and 4 from J, leaving 4 bases between them. CDR3 nucleotides: TGCGCCAGCAGACAGGGAAACACCATATATTTT. Its protein is CASRQGNTIYF.

This clonotype occurred many times. The J gene is TRBJ2-3, the V gene TRBV7-9; D gene unclear. The CDR3 is made up of 15 amino acids. The V gene lost 5 bases and the J gene lost 1 base, with 13 bases spanning the gap. In germline, CDR1 is SEHNR, CDR2 FQNEAQ (reference sequence). CDR3 bases: TGTGCCAGCAGCCCAGTCAGCTCTCGCACAGATACGCAGTATTTT. As protein: CASSPVSSRTDTQYF.